This T cell receptor (beta chain) is from a study of cytomegalovirus exposure and HLA in healthy donors. Researchers ran the PCR with 60 Vbeta and 13 Jbeta primers. Some clones are missing from TCRdb's copy, which holds only in-frame ones; the method was immunoSEQ multiplex PCR. The sample carries under 70,000 clones, 68% recorded once. The CDR3 is made up of 12 amino acids. Germline V gives CDR1 SQVTM, CDR2 ANQGSEA. The V and J ends lost 4 bases and 7 bases respectively, with 11 bases between them. Points on this clone: The antigen remains unidentified.

Study results and limitations: Certain indistinguishable V segments, among them TRBV6-2 and TRBV6-3, were excluded.

V gene TRBV29-1 combines with J gene TRBJ2-1, with D tentatively TRBD1 (6 bases). The sequence derives from a woman younger than 45 in good health and CMV-seronegative. Sequenced material: PBMCs. The CDR3: CSVVLQGNEQFF. The CDR3 DNA is TGCAGCGTTGTATTGCAGGGGAATGAGCAGTTCTTC.